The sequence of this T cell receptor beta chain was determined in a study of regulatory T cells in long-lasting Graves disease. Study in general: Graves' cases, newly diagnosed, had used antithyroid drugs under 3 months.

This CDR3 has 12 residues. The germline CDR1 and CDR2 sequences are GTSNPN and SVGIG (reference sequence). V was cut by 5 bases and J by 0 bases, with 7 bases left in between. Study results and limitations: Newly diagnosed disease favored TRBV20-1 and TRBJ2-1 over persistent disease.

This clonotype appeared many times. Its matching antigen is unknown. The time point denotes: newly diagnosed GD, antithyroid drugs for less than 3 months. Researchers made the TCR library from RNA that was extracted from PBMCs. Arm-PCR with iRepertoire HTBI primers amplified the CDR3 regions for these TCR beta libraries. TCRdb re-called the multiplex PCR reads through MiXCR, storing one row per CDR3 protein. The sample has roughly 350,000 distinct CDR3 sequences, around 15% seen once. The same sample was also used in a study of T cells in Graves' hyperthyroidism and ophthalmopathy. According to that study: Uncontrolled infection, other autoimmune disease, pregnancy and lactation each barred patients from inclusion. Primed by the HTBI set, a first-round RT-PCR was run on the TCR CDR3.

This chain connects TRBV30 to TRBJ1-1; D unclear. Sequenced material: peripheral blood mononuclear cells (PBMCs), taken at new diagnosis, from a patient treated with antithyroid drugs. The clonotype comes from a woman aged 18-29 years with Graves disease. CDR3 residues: CAWDGLNTEAFF. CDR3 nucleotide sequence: TGTGCCTGGGACGGATTGAACACTGAAGCTTTCTTT.